The present entry profiles one T cell receptor (beta chain) with its context. Its antigen is unidentified. The sample originates from a study of CXCR3-negative and CXCR3-positive naive CD8 T cells. UMI labels and 5' RACE were used to prepare the TRB cDNA libraries. With the 5' RACE reads reprocessed, TCRdb shows one record per CDR3 protein and no DNA. The sample totals 60,000 to 65,000 distinct CDR3 sequences. Study-wide points: The study found more hydrophobic TRB CDR3s in CXCR3-positive naive cells than in CXCR3-negative naive cells. Upon cryopreservation, CXCR3 expression partially decreased, and most assays used fresh PBMCs. Naive cells, whether CXCR3-negative or CXCR3-positive, had similar TRBV-TRBJ usage, while memory cells differed. Both naive subsets carried similar amounts of surface CD5, so TCR strength was inferred from TRB CDR3 properties.

Germline V gives CDR1 SGHVS, CDR2 FQNEAQ. The CDR3 has 11 amino acids. Sequencing used naive CXCR3+ CD8+ T cells from blood. Subset of the sample: CD45RO-CCR7+CD27+CD95- naive CD8+ T cells expressing CXCR3 (TNR3+). This TCR came from a human donor in good health. Some clones in this sample may be carry-over from other donors' samples. This chain links TRBV7-8 with TRBJ2-1; as DNA is missing, the TRBD2 call by TCRdb cannot be tested. CDR3 residues: CASSFGGEQFF.